The clone carrying this TCR beta chain occurred a few times. The sample originates from a study of blood T cell repertoires in COVID-19. Study summary: T cells, B-cell-depleted T cells, or PBMCs supplied cDNA or gDNA.

Some clones are missing from TCRdb's copy, which holds only in-frame ones; the method was immunoSEQ multiplex PCR. In the table there are about 190,000 clones, 90% of which are singletons. Germline V gene lookup returns CDR1 SGHKS and CDR2 YYEKEE (reference sequence). V shed 2 bases, J shed 5 bases, and the junction held 13 bases outside the gene matches. This CDR3 has 18 amino acids. This TCR derives from a man aged 50-60 years with acute or convalescent COVID-19. The chain uses TRBV5-5 and TRBJ2-3; 11 bases match TRBD1. The source material was peripheral blood. The CDR3 sequence: CASSFSTGDRGVVDTQYF. CDR3 DNA sequence: TGTGCCAGCAGCTTTTCTACGGGGGACAGGGGGGTCGTAGATACGCAGTATTTT.